This TCR beta chain was observed in a study of blood T cell repertoires in COVID-19. The overall study: The origin of the acute and convalescent COVID-19 samples was the United States, Italy and Spain.

The V gene's germline CDR1 is SGHVS and CDR2 FQNEAQ. The CDR3 contains 15 residues. Germline trimming cut 5 bases from V and 6 bases from J; bases unmatched to any gene: 4. In its sample, this clone was seen once. Participants came from fewer than 25 US areas, aged about 18 to 95 years. Cohorts were based on clinical histories the participants reported. In the study's own analysis: Researchers report that nucleated cell counts were estimated from reference gene primer amplification. Assay: immunoSEQ multiplex PCR; the TCRdb copy retains only in-frame clones and omits some. From that table come the V and J calls and clone size; the DNA was used to work out D and trimming. The data hold approximately 440,000 clones, with around 90% observed a single time.

The gene calls are TRBV7-8 and TRBJ1-6; the match to TRBD1 covers 10 bases. Specimen: PBMCs or T cells enriched from blood (not recorded which). This receptor was taken from a woman aged 18-29 years who had recovered from COVID-19. This CDR3 is CASSRTGGGNSPLHF. CDR3 DNA sequence: TGTGCCAGCAGCCGGACAGGGGGAGGTAATTCACCCCTCCACTTT. The full variable domain, in which reference TRBV7-8 and TRBJ1-6 provide the parts outside the CDR3, is GAGVSQSPRYKVAKRGQDVALRCDPISGHVSLFWYQQALGQGPEFLTYFQNEAQLDKSGLPSDRFFAERPEGSVSTLKIQRTQQEDSAVYLCASSRTGGGNSPLHFGNGTRLTVT.